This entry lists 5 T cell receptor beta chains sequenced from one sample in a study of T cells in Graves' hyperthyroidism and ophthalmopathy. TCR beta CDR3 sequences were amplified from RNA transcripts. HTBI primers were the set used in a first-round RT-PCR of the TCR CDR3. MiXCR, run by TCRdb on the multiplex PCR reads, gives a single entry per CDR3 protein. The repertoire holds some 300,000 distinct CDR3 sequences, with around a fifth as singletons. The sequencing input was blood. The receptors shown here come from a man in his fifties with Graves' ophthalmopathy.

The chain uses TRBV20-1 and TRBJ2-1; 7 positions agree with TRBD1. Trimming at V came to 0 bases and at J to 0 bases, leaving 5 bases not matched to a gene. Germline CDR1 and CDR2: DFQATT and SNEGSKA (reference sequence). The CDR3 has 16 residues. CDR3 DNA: TGCAGTGCTAGAGATAGGAACAGGGGCTCCTACAATGAGCAGTTCTTC. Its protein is CSARDRNRGSYNEQFF.

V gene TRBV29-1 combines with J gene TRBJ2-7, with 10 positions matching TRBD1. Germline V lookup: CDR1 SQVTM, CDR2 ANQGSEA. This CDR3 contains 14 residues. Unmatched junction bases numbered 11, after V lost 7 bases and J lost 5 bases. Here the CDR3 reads CSGSSGTGVHEQYF. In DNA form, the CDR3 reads TGCAGCGGCTCCTCCGGGACAGGGGTCCACGAGCAGTACTTC.

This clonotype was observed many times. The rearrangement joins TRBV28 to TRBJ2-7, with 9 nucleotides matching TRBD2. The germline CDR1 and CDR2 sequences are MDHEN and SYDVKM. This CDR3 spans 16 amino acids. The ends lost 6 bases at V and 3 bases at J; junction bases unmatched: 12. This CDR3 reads CASRTRGLAGNYEQYF. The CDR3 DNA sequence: TGTGCCAGCAGGACCCGGGGCCTAGCGGGGAACTACGAGCAGTACTTC.

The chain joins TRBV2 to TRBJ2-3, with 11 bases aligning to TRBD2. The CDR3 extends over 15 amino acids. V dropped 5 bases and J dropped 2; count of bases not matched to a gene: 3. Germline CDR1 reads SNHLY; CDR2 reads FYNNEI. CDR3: CASSRLAGNTDTQYF. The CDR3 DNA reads TGTGCCAGCAGTAGACTAGCGGGGAACACAGATACGCAGTATTTT.

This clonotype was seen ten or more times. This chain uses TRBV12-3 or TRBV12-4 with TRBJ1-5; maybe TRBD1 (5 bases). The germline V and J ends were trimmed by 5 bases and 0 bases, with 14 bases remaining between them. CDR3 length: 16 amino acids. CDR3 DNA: TGTGCCAGCAGTAGTTCGGGGCTTCGTAGCAATCAGCCCCAGCATTTT. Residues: CASSSSGLRSNQPQHF.